A selection of T cell receptor beta chains follows, all from one sample in a study of blood T cell repertoires in COVID-19. Using immunoSEQ multiplex PCR, the repertoire was profiled, and TCRdb retains in-frame clones only, with some absent. This table holds over 200,000 clones, 90% to 95% found once. Sequencing was performed on peripheral blood. Every receptor here comes from a man aged 30 to 39 with acute or convalescent COVID-19. Each CDR3 is given with its conserved first and last residue. A D gene is named only where the DNA matches it firmly. Clone size is shown for a subset of rows, as once, few, many or a class of expanded clone.

>NA|TRBJ1-5|TRBV12-3/TRBV12-4|NA
TGTGCCAGAATAAGAGGGAATCAGCCCCAGCATTTT
CARIRGNQPQHF
>NA|TRBJ2-5|TRBV2|NA
TGTGCCAGCAGTGACAACCCGGGGGGCTTAGGAGAGACCCAGTACTTC
CASSDNPGGLGETQYF
>TRBD2|TRBJ2-1|TRBV6-1|NA
TGTGCCAGCAGTGAAGCGGGTTGGGGGACTAGCGGGATCAATGAGCAGTTCTTC
CASSEAGWGTSGINEQFF
>NA|TRBJ1-2|TRBV10-3|NA
TGTGCCATCAGTGAGTTGGGGGGAGGCTACACCTTC
CAISELGGGYTF
>NA|TRBJ2-3|TRBV24-1|NA
TGTGCCACCAGTGATCAAGGGGGGGACGGCACAGATACGCAGTATTTT
CATSDQGGDGTDTQYF
>TRBD1|TRBJ1-2|TRBV7-9|few
TGTGCCAGCAGCTTAGCAAGAAAACACAGGGGACCGTTCTATGGCTACACCTTC
CASSLARKHRGPFYGYTF
>NA|TRBJ2-2|TRBV29-1|NA
TGCAGCGTCGGAGGGGACTCTCAAAGCGGGGAGCTGTTTTTT
CSVGGDSQSGELFF
>TRBD1|TRBJ2-7|TRBV5-5|NA
TGTGCCAGCAGCTATTTAGGGACAGGCCCCTACGAGCAGTACTTC
CASSYLGTGPYEQYF
>TRBD2|TRBJ2-1|TRBV5-1|few
TGCGCCAGCAGCTTTTCTAGCGGGGGGGCCGGAGCTGAGCAGTTCTTC
CASSFSSGGAGAEQFF
>NA|TRBJ1-2|TRBV25-1|NA
TGTGCCAGCAGTGGGCATAACTATGGCTACACCTTC
CASSGHNYGYTF
>TRBD1|TRBJ1-5|TRBV7-9|NA
TGTGCCAGCAGCCCAGGGACAGGGATCCAGCCCCAGCATTTT
CASSPGTGIQPQHF
>TRBD2|TRBJ2-7|TRBV10-2|NA
TGCGCCAGCTGGGGGACTAGCTACGAGCAGTACTTC
CASWGTSYEQYF
>TRBD2|TRBJ2-7|TRBV7-9|NA
TGTGCCAGCAGGTATGGGACTAGCGGCTCCTACGAGCAGTACTTC
CASRYGTSGSYEQYF
>NA|TRBJ1-5|TRBV6-5|NA
TGTGCCAGCAGTTTGGGCGGGGGTGCGGGCCAGCCCCAGCATTTT
CASSLGGGAGQPQHF
>NA|TRBJ2-2|TRBV10-3|NA
TGTGCCATCAGTGATCTGAGCACCGGGGAGCTGTTTTTT
CAISDLSTGELFF